This T cell receptor (beta chain) was recovered during a study of T-cell reconstitution after alpha-beta-depleted transplantation in children. A remark on this clonotype: Antigen unknown.

Study-wide results and caveats: Newly made T cells mostly supplied T-cell counts and diversity one year after transplant. Diversity of TCRbeta at day 60 was high in some patients, arising from surviving recipient T cells and thymic progenitors.

Unique molecular identifiers were incorporated during preparation of the TCRbeta library. TCRdb re-called the PCR reads through MiXCR, storing one row per CDR3 protein. This table has fewer than 750,000 distinct CDR3 sequences, 20% to 30% appearing once. This receptor was identified in a boy in the first two years of life with Wiskott-Aldrich syndrome, due to receive a stem cell transplant. The source was PBMCs, collected before TCRalphabeta/CD19-depleted stem cell transplant.

In DNA form, the CDR3 reads TGTGCCAGCAGCGTCACAGGGGTGAGAGATACGCAGTATTTT. Its translation: CASSVTGVRDTQYF. The V call is TRBV7-2, the J call TRBJ2-3, with 7 bases lining up with TRBD1. This CDR3 is built from 14 residues. Per the germline V gene, CDR1 is SGHTA and CDR2 is FQGNSA. Losses at the gene ends were 5 bases for V and 5 bases for J; bases not matched to a gene: 7. The whole variable domain, filled in from reference TRBV7-2 and TRBJ2-3, reads GAGVSQSPSNKVTEKGKDVELRCDPISGHTALYWYRQSLGQGLEFLIYFQGNSAPDKSGLPSDRFSAERTGGSVSTLTIQRTQQEDSAVYLCASSVTGVRDTQYFGPGTRLTVL.